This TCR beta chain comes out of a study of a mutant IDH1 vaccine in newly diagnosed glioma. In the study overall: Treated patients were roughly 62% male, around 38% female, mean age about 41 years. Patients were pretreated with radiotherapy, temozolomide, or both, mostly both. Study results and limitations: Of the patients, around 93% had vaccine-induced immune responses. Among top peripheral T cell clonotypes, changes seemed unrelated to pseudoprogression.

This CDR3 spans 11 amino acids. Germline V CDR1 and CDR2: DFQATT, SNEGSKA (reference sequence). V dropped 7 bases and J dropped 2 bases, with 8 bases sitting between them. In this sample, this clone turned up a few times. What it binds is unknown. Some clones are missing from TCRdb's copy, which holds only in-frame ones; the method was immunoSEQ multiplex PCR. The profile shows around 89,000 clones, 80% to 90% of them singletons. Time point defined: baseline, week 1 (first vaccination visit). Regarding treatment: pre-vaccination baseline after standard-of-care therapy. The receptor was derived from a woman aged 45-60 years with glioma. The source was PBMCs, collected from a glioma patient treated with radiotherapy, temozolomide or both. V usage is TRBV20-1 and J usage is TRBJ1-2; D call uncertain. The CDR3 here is CSVKENYGYTF. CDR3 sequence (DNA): TGCAGTGTCAAGGAGAACTATGGCTACACCTTC.